This T cell receptor beta chain was identified during a study of OX40 agonist ivuxolimab in advanced cancers. As for this clone: What it recognizes is unknown.

Points from the study as a whole: Clones of CD4+ and CD8+ blood T cells grew by week 6 at doses of 0.1 to 3.0 mg/kg.

Method: immunoSEQ multiplex PCR; TCRdb's copy keeps in-frame clones and lacks some. This table has tens of thousands of clones, roughly 80% appearing once. Sample: CD4+ or CD8+ T cells sorted from blood, taken in a trial of the OX40 agonist ivuxolimab. The TCR comes from an adult with an advanced solid tumor such as melanoma, head and neck, liver or kidney cancer.

This chain's CDR3 is CASSQRQSSYEQYF. The CDR3 DNA reads as TGCGCCAGCAGCCAACGGCAGAGCTCCTACGAGCAGTACTTC. The V gene is TRBV4-1, the J gene TRBJ2-7; D is unclear. The length of the CDR3 is 14 residues. CDR1 is MGHRA and CDR2 is YSYEKL in the germline V gene. V was clipped by 2 bases and J by 0 bases, with 8 bases between them.